A selection of T cell receptor beta chains follows, all from one sample in a study of identifying expanded T cells in peripheral blood. Here immunoSEQ multiplex PCR was the method, and the copy in TCRdb shows in-frame clones only, minus some. The sample has approximately 50,000 clones, 82% seen once. Sequencing used blood. Source of these receptors: a person between 18 and 69 years old in good health. The CDR3 runs from the conserved cysteine through the conserved F or W. Each record gives: J gene, clone size, V gene, D gene, CDR3 DNA, CDR3 protein. The D gene is left open where the match is weak. Rows give clone size only sometimes, using once, few, many, or a class for an expanded clone.

TRBJ2-1,.,TRBV11-3,.,TGTGCCAGCAGCTTAGGGGGATCTAGTAACAATGAGCAGTTCTTC,CASSLGGSSNNEQFF
TRBJ2-1,once,TRBV5-6,.,TGTGCCAGCAGGGGCGGGGGCCACAATGAGCAGTTCTTC,CASRGGGHNEQFF
TRBJ2-2,.,TRBV5-1,.,TGCGCCAGCAGCACAACCAGGGGCCCGAACACCGGGGAGCTGTTTTTT,CASSTTRGPNTGELFF
TRBJ2-1,few,TRBV10-3,TRBD2,TGTGCCATCAGCTCTAGCGGGGGCTCCTACAATGAGCAGTTCTTC,CAISSSGGSYNEQFF
TRBJ1-1,.,TRBV4-1,TRBD1,TGCGCCAGCAGCCAATACACGGACAGGGTCAAGAACACTGAAGCTTTCTTT,CASSQYTDRVKNTEAFF
TRBJ2-1,.,TRBV5-1,.,TGCGCCAGCAGCTCCGACAATGAGCAGTTCTTC,CASSSDNEQFF
TRBJ2-2,.,TRBV4-3,TRBD2,TGCGCCAGCAGCCAAGAACCTAGCGGGACAAGCACCGGGGAGCTGTTTTTT,CASSQEPSGTSTGELFF
TRBJ2-7,.,TRBV15,.,TGTGCCACCAGCAGAGGACAGAACTACGAGCAGTACTTC,CATSRGQNYEQYF
TRBJ1-4,.,TRBV6-1,.,TGTGCCAGCAGTGCGGGGAGGGATGAAAAACTGTTTTTT,CASSAGRDEKLFF
TRBJ1-1,.,TRBV4-1,.,TGCGCCACGGGTTCATTGGGAAACACTGAAGCTTTCTTT,CATGSLGNTEAFF
TRBJ1-2,.,TRBV27,TRBD1,TGTGCCAGCAGGAGGGTTACGGGACAGGGTGTCGGCTACACCTTC,CASRRVTGQGVGYTF
TRBJ1-4,few,TRBV4-1,.,TGCGCCAGCAGCCAAGAGGGGCTCGGGCTTCGGAATGAAAAACTGTTTTTT,CASSQEGLGLRNEKLFF
TRBJ1-4,.,TRBV18,.,TGTGCCAGCTCACCGAGGGTTTTCAAACCAACTAATGAAAAACTGTTTTTT,CASSPRVFKPTNEKLFF
TRBJ2-7,.,TRBV7-2,.,TGTGCCAGCAGCCCGGTTAGCGGTTTGGAGCAGTACTTC,CASSPVSGLEQYF
TRBJ2-5,.,TRBV2,TRBD2,TGTGCCAGCAGTGAAGCGCTGCGGGGGAGATTAGAGACCCAGTACTTC,CASSEALRGRLETQYF
TRBJ1-1,many,TRBV6-1,.,TGTGCCAGCGGGGTGGGGAGGGCTGAAGCTTTCTTT,CASGVGRAEAFF
TRBJ2-5,few,TRBV10-2,.,TGCGCCAGCAGTGATACCCTTGAGACCCAGTACTTC,CASSDTLETQYF
TRBJ2-3,.,TRBV5-8,TRBD2,TGTGCCAGCAGCAAGGGACTAGCGGGACGCGATACGCAGTATTTT,CASSKGLAGRDTQYF
TRBJ2-2,.,TRBV5-1,.,TGCGCCAGCAGCTTGGTTAGGGAAAACACCGGGGAGCTGTTTTTT,CASSLVRENTGELFF
TRBJ2-1,few,TRBV4-1,TRBD1,TGCGCCAGCAGCCAGGGGGACAGGGGGCTTCGGAATGAGCAGTTCTTC,CASSQGDRGLRNEQFF
TRBJ1-1,.,TRBV5-1,.,TGCGCCAGCAGCCCGAGGGGTGACACTGAAGCTTTCTTT,CASSPRGDTEAFF
TRBJ2-5,.,TRBV19,.,TGTGCCAGTAAGGGTAGCGGAGTTATAACCCAGTACTTC,CASKGSGVITQYF
TRBJ2-5,.,TRBV5-4,TRBD2,TGTGCCAGCAGCCCCAGCGGGGGGGTTAAAGAGACCCAGTACTTC,CASSPSGGVKETQYF
TRBJ2-7,once,TRBV11-3,.,TGTGCCAGCAGCCCGAACTCCTACGAGCAGTACTTC,CASSPNSYEQYF
TRBJ1-2,.,TRBV6-5,.,TGTGCCACCAGACCGGGGATCTCTTTTGGCTACACCTTC,CATRPGISFGYTF
TRBJ2-4,.,TRBV5-4,.,TGTGCCAGCAGCCCTCCACCAGGGGATGCCAAAAACATTCAGTACTTC,CASSPPPGDAKNIQYF
TRBJ1-1,.,TRBV4-2,TRBD1,TGTGCCAGCAGCCAAAACGCAGGACAGGGGAACACTGAAGCTTTCTTT,CASSQNAGQGNTEAFF
TRBJ2-2,.,TRBV19,.,TGTGCCAGTAGTGTGAAAGCTGCTACCGGGGAGCTGTTTTTT,CASSVKAATGELFF
TRBJ1-1,.,TRBV6-1,.,TGTGCCAGCAGTGATGGACCAGGGACTGAAGCTTTCTTT,CASSDGPGTEAFF
TRBJ2-2,.,TRBV11-3,TRBD2,TGTGCCAGCAGCTTCACTAGCGGGGGGGAGCTGTTTTTT,CASSFTSGGELFF
TRBJ1-4,.,TRBV5-1,.,TGCGCCAGTAGCCTTGGGGAGCGAGAAGAAAAACTGTTTTTT,CASSLGEREEKLFF
TRBJ1-1,.,TRBV5-1,.,TGCGCCAGCAGCTTGGAGGGGGATCTAGGCACTGAAGCTTTCTTT,CASSLEGDLGTEAFF
TRBJ2-6,many,TRBV7-9,.,TGTGCCAGCAGCCCACGCCGGACAGCGGATTCCTCTGGGGCCAACGTCCTGACTTTC,CASSPRRTADSSGANVLTF
TRBJ1-4,once,TRBV10-2,TRBD1,TGCGCCAGCAGTGCCAGGGGGTTATCTAATGAAAAACTGTTTTTT,CASSARGLSNEKLFF
TRBJ2-7,.,TRBV7-8,TRBD2,TGTGCCAGCAGCTTAGGAGTTAGCGGGGGTCTCCGGGAGCAGTACTTC,CASSLGVSGGLREQYF
TRBJ2-2,many,TRBV9,.,TGTGCCAGCAGCGCCCCCGTCGCCGGGGAGCTGTTTTTT,CASSAPVAGELFF
TRBJ2-5,.,TRBV20-1,.,TGCAGTGCTAGAGTTGGGGAGACCCAGTACTTC,CSARVGETQYF
TRBJ2-1,.,TRBV11-3,.,TGTGCCAGCAGCTCCATTTCGCGGGGTGAGCAGTTCTTC,CASSSISRGEQFF
TRBJ2-1,few,TRBV19,TRBD2,TGTGCCAGTAGTCCCCTAGCGGGAGGAATGGATGAGCAGTTCTTC,CASSPLAGGMDEQFF
TRBJ2-1,.,TRBV27,.,TGTGCCAGCAGTTTAGGCGGGATCGTTTCCAATGAGCAGTTCTTC,CASSLGGIVSNEQFF
TRBJ1-1,.,TRBV5-4,.,TGTGCCAGCACCCAGGACGGGAACACTGAAGCTTTCTTT,CASTQDGNTEAFF
TRBJ2-1,.,TRBV27,.,TGTGCCAGCAGGGGGGAGGGGGCTAGCGCCCTGAATGAGCAGTTCTTC,CASRGEGASALNEQFF
TRBJ1-2,once,TRBV6-6,.,TGTGCCAGCAGTGCAACAATACAGGGTCGAGGCTACACCTTC,CASSATIQGRGYTF
TRBJ2-3,.,TRBV4-3,.,TGCGCCAGCAGCCAAGAAGTCCCCAGAATTCAAGATACGCAGTATTTT,CASSQEVPRIQDTQYF
TRBJ2-1,.,TRBV19,.,TGTGCCAGTAGTATAGGCCCGCCAGGTGGCGAGCAGTTCTTC,CASSIGPPGGEQFF
TRBJ2-2,.,TRBV5-8,.,TGTGCCAGCAGTTTGGAGGGCACCGGGGAGCTGTTTTTT,CASSLEGTGELFF
TRBJ2-2,.,TRBV4-1,.,TGCGCCAGCAGCCATGTCGGGACGGGCGGTTCGAACACCGGGGAGCTGTTTTTT,CASSHVGTGGSNTGELFF
TRBJ1-3,.,TRBV14,.,TGTGCCAGCGGAGACAGAGCCGTCGCCATATATTTT,CASGDRAVAIYF
TRBJ1-1,.,TRBV6-5,TRBD1,TGTGCCAGCAGCCTAACAGGGGGTCGTTCTGAAGCTTTCTTT,CASSLTGGRSEAFF
TRBJ2-2,once,TRBV7-2,.,TGTGCCAGCAGCGAATGGGTAGTGAACGGGGAGCTGTTTTTT,CASSEWVVNGELFF
TRBJ2-5,.,TRBV11-3,.,TGTGCCAGCCGGAGAGACCGACAAGAGACCCAGTACTTC,CASRRDRQETQYF
TRBJ1-5,.,TRBV11-2,.,TGTGCCAGCACTACAAGACGAAGCAATCAGCCCCAGCATTTT,CASTTRRSNQPQHF
TRBJ1-2,once,TRBV11-3,.,TGTGCCAGCAGCTTAGGGGGGGAAGGACCTTATGGCTACACCTTC,CASSLGGEGPYGYTF
TRBJ2-7,.,TRBV2,.,TGTGCCAGCAGTCCAAGGGTATACGAGCAGTACTTC,CASSPRVYEQYF